This paragraph covers one T cell receptor beta chain sequence. No cognate antigen has been identified for it. Base-call qualities are not available, and no considerably larger clone is one nucleotide away. This record comes from a study of T cells in localized non-small cell lung cancer (dated by TCRdb to between 2020 and 2021). Describing the broader study: T cell repertoires of some 240 early-stage NSCLC patients were analyzed, with tumors being compared against uninvolved tumor-adjacent lungs. The cohort was made up of around 240 treatment-naive NSCLC patients whose localized lung tumors had been resected. Of the NSCLC patients, about 130 were male and some 97 were female, and the mean age was approximately 66 years.

Overall results and qualifications from the work: Multi-region tumor sequencing was not performed, so intratumor heterogeneity could not be excluded. Because the study design was exploratory, TCR variables were selected using unadjusted p-values without false-discovery rate correction. Higher T cell density in blood was associated with longer overall survival, whereas higher clonality in adjacent lung was associated with shorter survival. Uninvolved tumor-adjacent lung showed the highest T cell clonality, higher than tumor, which suggests more focused antigenic responses in the uninvolved tumor-adjacent lung. A median of roughly 60 of the top 100 tumor clones were detected in paired uninvolved adjacent lung, and 25 to 35 of these tumor clones were also found among the top 100 clones of the paired uninvolved adjacent lung.

TCR beta CDR3 regions were sequenced from DNA using the immunoSEQ Assay. In the original analysis: T cell density was computed as TCR beta template counts normalized to usable DNA estimated by amplifying housekeeping genes. Richness was estimated using the preseqR package, with extrapolation to 400,000 templates for PBMC samples and to 120,000 templates for tissue samples. Clonality was defined as one minus Pielou's evenness. Tissue-enriched TCRs were identified by differential abundance testing using productive amino-acid clonotypes, minimum total count 5 and alpha 0.1. The Jaccard Index and the Morisita Overlap Index were used to measure repertoire overlap between compartments. GLIPH grouped TCR beta CDR3s together with public tetramer-defined viral CDR3s, and a viral motif had to include at least three viral sequences and also show V-gene enrichment. TCRdb mirrors the immuneACCESS table, restricted to in-frame sequences. Some clones are absent from its copies; in checked studies, under half trace to an unresolved V gene, and the reason for the others is unknown. V and J calls and clone size come straight from that table; D and trimming were deduced from the DNA. The table for this sample lists tens of thousands of clones; approximately 91% of them were counted only once. In total, the top ten clones hold less than 3.5% of the sample.

The cysteine opens and the phenylalanine closes a CDR3 of 14 amino acids. This entry keeps only the CDR3 DNA: 42 bases, framed from base 1. From V the trimming removes 7 bases and from J it removes 3 bases, while the gene matches leave 7 bases of the junction unaccounted for. Sequences SGHDT (CDR1) and YYEEEE (CDR2) are obtained from the germline V gene. At diagnosis, peripheral blood, uninvolved tumor-adjacent lung and tumor were collected and were preserved as a mix of fresh-frozen and FFPE material. Blood samples were analyzed as peripheral blood mononuclear cells for TCR repertoire profiling. This receptor chain uses TRBV5-6 and TRBJ2-1; the junction holds 7 bases that match TRBD1. Sequenced here: peripheral blood, sampled before any cancer treatment. The sequence derives from a female donor older than 55 with stage I squamous cell lung carcinoma. CDR3 reads: CASSPGQYYNEQFF. The DNA sequence is given as TGTGCCAGCTCACCGGGACAGTACTACAATGAGCAGTTCTTC.